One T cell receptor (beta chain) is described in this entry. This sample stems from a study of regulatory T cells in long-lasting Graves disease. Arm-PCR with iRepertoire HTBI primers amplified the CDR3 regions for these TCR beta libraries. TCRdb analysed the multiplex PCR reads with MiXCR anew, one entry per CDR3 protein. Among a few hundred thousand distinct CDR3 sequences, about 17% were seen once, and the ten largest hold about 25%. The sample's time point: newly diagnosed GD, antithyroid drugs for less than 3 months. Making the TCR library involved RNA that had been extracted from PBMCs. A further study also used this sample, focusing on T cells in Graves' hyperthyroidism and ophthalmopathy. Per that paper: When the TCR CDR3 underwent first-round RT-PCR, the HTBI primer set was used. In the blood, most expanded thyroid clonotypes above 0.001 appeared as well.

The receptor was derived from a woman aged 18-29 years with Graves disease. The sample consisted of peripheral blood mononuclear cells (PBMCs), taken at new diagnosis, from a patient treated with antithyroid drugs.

In DNA, the CDR3 is TGCAGCGGCCTTGTGGACAGCTCCTACGAGCAGTACTTC. This translates into CSGLVDSSYEQYF. This chain uses TRBV29-1 with TRBJ2-7; perhaps TRBD1 as D (6 bases). Germline assignment: CDR1 SQVTM and CDR2 ANQGSEA. Trimming pared 7 bases from V and 0 bases from J, leaving 13 bases between. This CDR3 region has 13 residues.